This T cell receptor (beta chain) was found in a study of PD-L1 blockade in urothelial cancer. At the level of the study: Individuals in the cohort had been given 0 to 3 earlier chemotherapy regimens. Analyses were performed on blood at 3 weeks after treatment start (the second dose) and at 6 weeks.

The assay was immunoSEQ multiplex PCR, and TCRdb's table has in-frame clones only and misses some. The sample consists of some 60,000 clones, roughly 84% of them appearing once. As regards this clone: Its antigen is undetermined.

Whole-study results and caveats: A pretreatment blood TCR clonality that fell below the median predicted better progression-free and overall survival.

This TCR was recovered from a man over 45 with urothelial cancer. The material was PBMCs, obtained around atezolizumab (anti-PD-L1) treatment.

The CDR3 reads CASSLGQRDTIYF. CDR3 DNA sequence: TGTGCCAGCAGCCTCGGACAACGGGACACCATATATTTT. The V gene is TRBV7-2, the J gene TRBJ1-3, with D perhaps TRBD1 (5 bases). Germline CDR1 is SGHTA and CDR2 is FQGNSA. V dropped 5 bases and J dropped 8 bases, with 13 bases sitting between them. The CDR3 is made up of 13 amino acids.